The entry that follows covers one T cell receptor beta chain sequence. Clones were read by immunoSEQ multiplex PCR, and TCRdb kept only the in-frame ones, dropping some. The data contain about 70,000 clones, about 90% of them seen just once; the ten biggest clones take up around 0.3%. The sample is drawn from a study of T cell changes during pregnancy in multiple sclerosis. Per germline, CDR1 SGHRS and CDR2 YFSETQ. With 2 bases removed from V and 6 bases from J, the gap between germline ends came to 15 bases. The CDR3 loop spans 15 amino acids. This sequence was found in a female donor with multiple sclerosis, enrolled in a pregnancy study. Sequencing was performed on CD4+ T cells from peripheral blood mononuclear cells, taken after pregnancy. This rearrangement joins TRBV5-1 to TRBJ2-1, with a tentative D call TRBD2 (5 bases). The DNA of the CDR3 is TGCGCCAGCAGCTTCGCTCCGGACTCGGTCAATGAGCAGTTCTTC. Protein sequence: CASSFAPDSVNEQFF.